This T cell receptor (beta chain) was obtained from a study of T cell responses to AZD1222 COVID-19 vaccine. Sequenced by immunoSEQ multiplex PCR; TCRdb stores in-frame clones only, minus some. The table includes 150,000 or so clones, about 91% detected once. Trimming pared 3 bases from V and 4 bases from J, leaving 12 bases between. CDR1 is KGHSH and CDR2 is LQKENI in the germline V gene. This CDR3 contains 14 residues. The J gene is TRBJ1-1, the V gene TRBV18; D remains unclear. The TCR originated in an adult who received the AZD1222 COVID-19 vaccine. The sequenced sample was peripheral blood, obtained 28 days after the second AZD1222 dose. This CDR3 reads CASSPSPQSTEAFF. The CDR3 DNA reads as TGTGCCAGCTCACCCTCCCCCCAGTCCACTGAAGCTTTCTTT. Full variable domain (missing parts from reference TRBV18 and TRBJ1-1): NAGVMQNPRHLVRRRGQEARLRCSPMKGHSHVYWYRQLPEEGLKFMVYLQKENIIDESGMPKERFSAEFPKEGPSILRIQQVVRGDSAAYFCASSPSPQSTEAFFGQGTRLTVV.